The 29 T cell receptor beta chains below were found in one sample sequenced in a study of T cell repertoires in aging, cancer and after chemotherapy. Peripheral blood genomic DNA, not sorted cells or RNA, was the template. A mixed TRB-A/B primer pool amplified rearranged TRB by multiplex touch-down PCR. Via MiXCR, TCRdb re-called the multiplex PCR reads, giving one row per CDR3 protein. The table lists 950 to 1,300 distinct CDR3 sequences, about 30% of them singletons, with around 92% in the top ten. Sequenced material: blood. The receptors stem from a human donor with a blood cancer.

With respect to this clonotype: Just one base apart from a much larger clone, this may be a read error. The CDR3 loop reads CASTSGLAGYNEQYF. The CDR3 nucleotides are TGTGCCAGCACAAGTGGTTTAGCGGGGTACAATGAGCAGTACTTC. This chain joins TRBV27 and TRBJ2-7; TRBD2 aligns across 8 bases. Germline CDR1 reads MNHEY; CDR2 reads SMNVEV (reference sequence). The junction had 15 bases not matched to a gene; V was cut back by 7 bases and J by 7 bases. The length of the CDR3 is 15 residues.

With respect to this clonotype: A much larger clone lies a single base off, so this may be a read error. This chain connects TRBV27 to TRBJ2-5; 13 nucleotides line up with TRBD2. V shed 8 bases, J shed 1 base, and the junction held 28 bases outside the gene matches. Germline CDR1 reads MNHEY; CDR2 reads SMNVEV (reference sequence). The CDR3 totals 23 residues. The DNA for the CDR3 is TGTGCCAGCGGTTGGTCCGGACTAGCGGGAGTAGTCCCCACTTCGGTGGTCCAAGAGACCCAGTACTTC. Translation: CASGWSGLAGVVPTSVVQETQYF.

V and J are TRBV27 and TRBJ2-6; D remains unclear. The CDR3 runs 14 residues. CDR1 MNHEY and CDR2 SMNVEV come from the germline V gene (reference sequence). Trimming removed 2 bases at V and 1 base at J, with 3 bases between. In nucleotides, the CDR3 is TGTGCCAGCAGTTTACAGTCTGGGGCCAACGTCCTGACTTTC. It yields the protein CASSLQSGANVLTF.

The chain links TRBV28 to TRBJ2-3; the D call may be TRBD1 or TRBD2 (5 bases each). The V gene lost 4 bases and the J gene lost 2 bases, with 16 bases spanning the gap. The germline V gene encodes CDR1 MDHEN and CDR2 SYDVKM. CDR3 length: 16 amino acids. The CDR3 bases are TGTGCCAGCAGTTCTCCGGGGACCCCCCCCACAGATACGCAGTATTTT. This codes for CASSSPGTPPTDTQYF. Complete variable domain (other parts from reference TRBV28 and TRBJ2-3): DVKVTQSSRYLVKRTGEKVFLECVQDMDHENMFWYRQDPGLGLRLIYFSYDVKMKEKGDIPEGYSVSREKKERFSLILESASTNQTSMYLCASSSPGTPPTDTQYFGPGTRLTVL.

Judged by abundance, this clonotype is medium-sized. V usage is TRBV19 and J usage is TRBJ2-1, with D unclear. Germline CDR1 LNHDA, CDR2 SQIVND (reference sequence). V lost 3 bases and J lost 7, with 10 bases in between. The CDR3 spans 13 residues. The CDR3 sequence: CASSILGANEQFF. CDR3 nucleotides: TGTGCCAGTAGTATTTTAGGAGCGAATGAGCAGTTCTTC.

This clonotype showed up just a few times. The chain links TRBV12-3 or TRBV12-4 to TRBJ2-4, with D hard to call. The CDR3 runs to 14 residues. Trimming shortened V by 4 bases and J by 1 base, and 8 bases separated the two germline ends. This chain's CDR3 is CASSSSMAKNIQYF. The CDR3 DNA follows: TGTGCCAGCAGTTCCAGTATGGCCAAAAACATTCAGTACTTC.

This chain links TRBV27 with TRBJ2-5; TRBD2 matches at 13 bases. With 11 bases clipped from V and 2 bases from J, the junction kept 20 bases outside the gene matches. The germline V gene encodes CDR1 MNHEY and CDR2 SMNVEV (reference sequence). This CDR3 contains 19 residues. CDR3 sequence reads: CAYFLLAGGPEGVQETQYF. Written as DNA, the CDR3 is TGTGCCTATTTCCTACTAGCGGGAGGGCCCGAGGGGGTTCAAGAGACCCAGTACTTC.

There are a few counts of this clonotype. The V and J genes are TRBV24-1 and TRBJ2-1; 15 bases align to TRBD2. The CDR3 contains 17 residues. The germline gives CDR1 KGHDR, CDR2 SFDVKD. Unmatched junction bases numbered 4, after V lost 4 bases and J lost 4 bases. This CDR3 is CATSEGGTSGGYNEQFF. The CDR3 DNA is TGTGCCACCAGTGAGGGGGGGACTAGCGGGGGGTACAATGAGCAGTTCTTC.

The CDR3 coding sequence is TGTGCCAGCAGTTTAGGTGGGACTAGCGGGAGCGGGGGCAAAAACATTCAGTACTTC. Translated, it gives CASSLGGTSGSGGKNIQYF. V and J are TRBV28 and TRBJ2-4; 14 bases are a match to TRBD2. CDR3 length equals 19 residues. CDR1 is MDHEN and CDR2 is SYDVKM in the germline V gene. The V segment lost 2 bases and the J segment 3 bases; nucleotides outside the gene matches: 9.

The V gene is TRBV27, the J gene TRBJ2-3; D is undetermined. The CDR3 is made up of 16 amino acids. The V end lost 8 bases, the J end lost 2 bases, and 20 bases lay between the germline ends. Germline loops: CDR1 MNHEY, CDR2 SMNVEV (reference sequence). The CDR3 loop reads CASRPSLNGDTDTQYF. The DNA for the CDR3 is TGTGCCAGCCGGCCCTCCTTGAACGGAGACACAGATACGCAGTATTTT.

The count of this clonotype is one. This chain uses TRBV6-5 with TRBJ1-6, with D perhaps matching TRBD1 (6 bases). This CDR3 spans 15 amino acids. V was cut by 0 bases and J by 10 bases, with 13 bases left in between. Germline V lookup: CDR1 MNHEY, CDR2 SVGAGI. The CDR3 region is CASSYSQGRKSPLHF. In DNA form, the CDR3 reads TGTGCCAGCAGTTACTCCCAGGGGAGGAAATCACCCCTCCACTTT.

CDR3 region: CASSHPVWAQGNTIYF. The CDR3 DNA reads TGTGCCAGCAGCCACCCCGTGTGGGCGCAAGGAAACACCATATATTTT. V is TRBV14 and J is TRBJ1-3; D gene ambiguous. Germline assignment: CDR1 SGHDN and CDR2 FVKESK. V was shortened by 3 bases and J by 4 bases, with 16 bases between the two germline ends. This CDR3 spans 16 amino acids. The full variable domain, with the rest looked up from reference TRBV14 and TRBJ1-3, is EAGVTQFPSHSVIEKGQTVTLRCDPISGHDNLYWYRRVMGKEIKFLLHFVKESKQDESGMPNNRFLAERTGGTYSTLKVQPAELEDSGVYFCASSHPVWAQGNTIYFGEGSWLTVV.

V gene TRBV20-1 combines with J gene TRBJ2-1; a weak D match, TRBD1 (5 bases). From germline, CDR1 is DFQATT and CDR2 SNEGSKA (reference sequence). Trimming removed 6 bases from V and 10 bases from J, with 19 bases in between. The CDR3 spans 13 residues. CDR3 sequence: CSAPRTRPGEQFF. The CDR3 DNA reads TGCAGTGCCCCCCGGACCCGCCCAGGGGAGCAGTTCTTC.

This clonotype has just a few counts. DNA for the CDR3: TGTGCCAGCAGCTTCTCCAGGGGCGCCTACGAGCAGTACTTC. Translated: CASSFSRGAYEQYF. The chain recombines TRBV5-5 with TRBJ2-7, with D tentatively TRBD1 (6 bases). This CDR3 is 14 amino acids long. With 2 bases removed from V and 2 bases from J, the gap between germline ends came to 11 bases. The germline V gene has CDR1 SGHKS and CDR2 YYEKEE (reference sequence).

The rearrangement links TRBV12-3 or TRBV12-4 to TRBJ2-5; TRBD2 agrees at 7 bases. The CDR3 runs 15 residues. Losses at the gene ends were 7 bases for V and 4 bases for J; bases not matched to a gene: 12. CDR3: CASTSFTSEGETQYF. The CDR3 DNA is TGTGCCAGCACCTCTTTCACTAGCGAAGGAGAGACCCAGTACTTC.

This clonotype is labeled as medium-sized. The chain recombines TRBV29-1 with TRBJ2-3; 9 bases match TRBD2. There are 21 residues in the CDR3. The germline V gene has CDR1 SQVTM and CDR2 ANQGSEA. V trimming: 4 bases; J trimming: 2 bases; junction bases outside the gene matches: 25. The CDR3 loop reads CSVVNREVAGDLNGDTDTQYF. CDR3 bases: TGCAGCGTTGTCAACAGGGAGGTAGCGGGAGACTTGAACGGAGACACAGATACGCAGTATTTT.

About this clonotype itself: A much larger clone lies a single base off, so this may be a read error. This chain uses TRBV5-5 with TRBJ2-5; D not resolved. Between the trimmed V and J ends, which lost 0 bases and 2 bases, there was a span of 5 bases. Germline V CDR1 and CDR2: SGHKS, YYEKEE (reference sequence). The CDR3 consists of 13 residues. CDR3 amino acids: CASSLGGQETQYF. CDR3 nucleotide sequence: TGTGCCAGCAGCTTGGGCGGTCAAGAGACCCAGTACTTC.

The chain carries TRBV20-1 and TRBJ2-7; possible D gene TRBD2, 6 bases. The V end was cut by 0 bases, the J end by 0 bases, with 24 bases between. Germline CDR1 and CDR2: DFQATT and SNEGSKA (reference sequence). This CDR3 has 19 amino acids. The CDR3 protein is CSARDQAIGPSASSYEQYF. CDR3 coding DNA: TGCAGTGCTAGAGACCAGGCCATCGGTCCTAGCGCCAGCTCCTACGAGCAGTACTTC.

The gene calls are TRBV21-1 and TRBJ1-1; the D segment call TRBD1 is taken from the table without a DNA check. TRBV21-1 represents a pseudogene. The CDR3 covers 15 residues. CDR3 nucleotides: TGTGCCAGCAGCAGCCCGACAGGGTGTGCCACTGAAGCTTTCTTT. Its protein is CASSSPTGCATEAFF.

This clonotype is classed as medium-sized. The rearrangement uses TRBV30 and TRBJ1-4; D not resolved. The CDR3 extends over 15 amino acids. Germline V CDR1 and CDR2: GTSNPN, SVGIG (reference sequence). The germline V and J ends were trimmed by 0 bases and 7 bases, with 15 bases remaining between them. The CDR3 reads CAWSVAPGAGEKLFF. As DNA, the CDR3 is TGTGCCTGGAGTGTAGCGCCGGGAGCAGGTGAAAAACTGTTTTTT. Looking up the rest from reference TRBV30 and TRBJ1-4 gives the full variable domain: SQTIHQWPATLVQPVGSPLSLECTVEGTSNPNLYWYRQAAGRGLQLLFYSVGIGQISSEVPQNLSASRPQDRQFILSSKKLLLSDSGFYLCAWSVAPGAGEKLFFGSGTQLSVL.

The rearrangement links TRBV18 to TRBJ2-5; D could derive from TRBD1 or TRBD2 (6 bases each). The CDR3 consists of 16 residues. Trimming removed 1 base from V and 9 bases from J, with 21 bases in between. Germline V lookup: CDR1 KGHSH, CDR2 LQKENI. The CDR3 DNA reads as TGTGCCAGCTCACCACAGACTAGAGGAAACAAGGGGGCCCAGTACTTC. This encodes CASSPQTRGNKGAQYF.

By share, this clonotype counts as medium-sized. The chain uses TRBV6-1 and TRBJ2-2; TRBD2 agrees at 9 bases. This CDR3 is built from 15 residues. The ends lost 4 bases at V and 5 bases at J; junction bases unmatched: 5. Germline V lookup: CDR1 MNHNS, CDR2 SASEGT. The CDR3 sequence is CASSVRLAGTGELFF. DNA for the CDR3: TGTGCCAGCAGTGTTCGGCTAGCGGGAACCGGGGAGCTGTTTTTT.

This clonotype was seen only a few times. The chain combines TRBV28 with TRBJ2-3; 9 nucleotides match TRBD2. CDR3 length equals 21 residues. The V gene's germline CDR1 is MDHEN and CDR2 SYDVKM. Trimming removed 3 bases from V and 2 bases from J; junction bases left unmatched: 21. The CDR3 sequence: CASSLSPVAGDLNGDTDTQYF. The CDR3 DNA reads TGTGCCAGCAGTTTGAGCCCCGTAGCGGGAGACTTGAACGGAGACACAGATACGCAGTATTTT.

This clonotype was detected only a few times. V is TRBV27 and J is TRBJ2-3; D gene uncertain. CDR1 and CDR2 (germline): MNHEY, SMNVEV (reference sequence). V gave up 6 bases and J gave up 2 bases, with 9 bases separating them. This CDR3 region has 13 residues. The CDR3 DNA reads as TGTGCCAGCAGCCAACCTTTCACAGATACGCAGTATTTT. It specifies CASSQPFTDTQYF.

By share, this clonotype counts as medium-sized. V usage is TRBV5-5 and J usage is TRBJ2-2; no reliable D call. This CDR3 is built from 16 residues. Trimming removed 0 bases from V and 1 base from J, with 10 bases in between. CDR1 SGHKS and CDR2 YYEKEE come from the germline V gene (reference sequence). The CDR3 DNA is TGTGCCAGCAGCTTGGTGCCGTTTGGGAACACCGGGGAGCTGTTTTTT. It translates to CASSLVPFGNTGELFF. Based on the CDR3 plus reference TRBV5-5 and TRBJ2-2, the full variable domain is DAGVTQSPTHLIKTRGQQVTLRCSPISGHKSVSWYQQVLGQGPQFIFQYYEKEERGRGNFPDRFSARQFPNYSSELNVNALLLGDSALYLCASSLVPFGNTGELFFGEGSRLTVL.

This clonotype was counted a few times. The chain links TRBV24-1 to TRBJ2-1; weak D call: TRBD2 (5 bases). The germline V gene encodes CDR1 KGHDR and CDR2 SFDVKD. This CDR3 spans 17 amino acids. Trimming removed 4 bases from V and 7 bases from J, with 22 bases in between. The CDR3 protein is CATSDRHSSYRFNEQFF. CDR3 nucleotides: TGTGCCACCAGTGACCGTCATTCTAGCTATCGTTTTAATGAGCAGTTCTTC.

The table lists this clonotype with a few counts. This rearrangement joins TRBV27 to TRBJ2-5; D may be TRBD2 (5 bases). Germline CDR1 MNHEY, CDR2 SMNVEV (reference sequence). V lost 6 bases and J lost 2, with 16 bases in between. The CDR3 consists of 15 residues. The CDR3 protein is CASSLGKLGQETQYF. The CDR3 DNA reads as TGTGCCAGCAGCCTCGGGAAACTCGGACAAGAGACCCAGTACTTC.

CDR3 amino acids: CASSQDSPVAGELFF. The CDR3 DNA sequence: TGCGCCAGCAGCCAGGACAGTCCCGTGGCCGGGGAGCTGTTTTTT. The chain is built from TRBV4-3 and TRBJ2-2; D may be TRBD1 (6 bases). The length of the CDR3 is 15 residues. The V gene lost 3 bases and the J gene lost 6 bases, with 14 bases spanning the gap. Germline V gene data show CDR1 as LGHNA and CDR2 as YSLEER.

By share, this clonotype counts as medium-sized. The chain recombines TRBV30 with TRBJ2-1, with 11 bases fitting TRBD2. This CDR3 spans 17 amino acids. The germline V gene encodes CDR1 GTSNPN and CDR2 SVGIG (reference sequence). The V and J ends lost 5 bases and 0 bases, in that order; junction bases with no gene match: 9. DNA for the CDR3: TGTGCCTGGGGCCTTACTAGCGGGGGCAGCTCCTACAATGAGCAGTTCTTC. As protein: CAWGLTSGGSSYNEQFF. The full variable domain, rest sourced from reference TRBV30 and TRBJ2-1, is SQTIHQWPATLVQPVGSPLSLECTVEGTSNPNLYWYRQAAGRGLQLLFYSVGIGQISSEVPQNLSASRPQDRQFILSSKKLLLSDSGFYLCAWGLTSGGSSYNEQFFGPGTRLTVL.